The 26 T cell receptor beta chains presented below share a single source sample, sequenced in a study of radiation and T cells in renal cell carcinoma. TCRdb keeps only in-frame clones here, not all; method: immunoSEQ multiplex PCR. Among approximately 90,000 clones, around 81% were seen once, and the ten largest hold 9.4%. Described time point: blood 4 weeks post-SBRT, at nephrectomy. The treatment: 15 Gy SBRT to primary tumor, nephrectomy 4 weeks later. Sequenced material: blood, taken from a patient whose treatment included radiotherapy and nephrectomy. The receptors were sampled from a man aged 50 to 59 with renal cell carcinoma.

This clone was seen once. The V call is TRBV29-1, the J call TRBJ2-7, with TRBD2 identical over 9 bases. Germline CDR1 SQVTM, CDR2 ANQGSEA. V shed 6 bases and J 5 bases; nucleotides not matched to a gene: 8. The CDR3 runs 13 residues. The CDR3 DNA follows: TGCAGCGTCCGCGGCGGGAGGGCCAACGAGCAGTACTTC. Encoded protein: CSVRGGRANEQYF.

This clone has just one count. CDR3 DNA: TGTGCCGTGGACAACCACAGGGGATCTAATTCACCCCTCCACTTT. Amino acids: CAVDNHRGSNSPLHF. The chain couples TRBV27 to TRBJ1-6, with 7 bases matching TRBD1. The V gene end was trimmed by 11 bases and the J gene end by 6 bases; junction bases not matched to a gene: 13. Germline V gene lookup returns CDR1 MNHEY and CDR2 SMNVEV (reference sequence). The CDR3 loop spans 15 amino acids.

The V gene is TRBV6-1, the J gene TRBJ1-6; perhaps TRBD1 as D (5 bases). V was clipped by 3 bases and J by 7 bases, with 28 bases between them. The CDR3 sequence is 20 residues long. From germline, CDR1 is MNHNS and CDR2 SASEGT. CDR3 amino acids: CASSETRVPPRQRTNSPLHF. The CDR3 DNA reads TGTGCCAGCAGTGAGACCCGGGTCCCCCCCCGACAGAGAACGAATTCACCCCTCCACTTT.

This chain joins TRBV18 and TRBJ2-7; 9 positions match TRBD2. The V and J ends lost 1 base and 5 bases, in that order; junction bases with no gene match: 6. CDR3 length: 15 residues. The V gene's germline CDR1 is KGHSH and CDR2 LQKENI. The CDR3 region is CASSPRREGGNEQYF. Here the CDR3 DNA reads TGTGCCAGCTCACCACGGCGGGAGGGCGGTAACGAGCAGTACTTC.

V usage is TRBV6-4 and J usage is TRBJ2-1, with TRBD2 matching over 7 bases. CDR3 length: 16 residues. Per germline, CDR1 MRHNA and CDR2 SNTAGT. The ends lost 2 bases at V and 1 base at J; junction bases unmatched: 5. For the CDR3, the DNA is TGTGCCAGCAGTGACGTAGGGGAGGGGTCCTACAATGAGCAGTTCTTC. Its protein is CASSDVGEGSYNEQFF.

The chain is built from TRBV4-2 and TRBJ2-5; D is possibly TRBD1 (7 bases). This CDR3 contains 15 residues. Germline CDR1 and CDR2: LGHNA and YNFKEQ. Trimming pared 3 bases from V and 9 bases from J, leaving 20 bases between. This CDR3 reads CASSQDPDREVAQYF. CDR3 sequence (DNA): TGTGCCAGCAGCCAGGACCCAGACAGGGAGGTGGCCCAGTACTTC.

V is TRBV5-1 and J is TRBJ2-2, with D perhaps being TRBD1 or TRBD2 (5 bases each). Germline V gene sequence: CDR1 SGHRS, CDR2 YFSETQ. CDR3 length: 14 residues. V was shortened by 9 bases and J by 7 bases, with 19 bases between the two germline ends. The CDR3 sequence: CATTPGPRHGELFF. The CDR3 DNA reads TGCGCCACGACCCCGGGACCCCGGCACGGGGAGCTGTTTTTT.

The V call is TRBV19, the J call TRBJ1-4; 7 nucleotides align to TRBD1. The CDR3 is 15 residues long. V lost 3 bases and J lost 0; bases outside the gene matches: 1. Germline values: CDR1 LNHDA, CDR2 SQIVND (reference sequence). CDR3 residues: CASSIGTATNEKLFF. The CDR3 region has the DNA TGTGCCAGTAGTATCGGGACAGCAACTAATGAAAAACTGTTTTTT.

This chain connects TRBV27 to TRBJ1-4, with TRBD1 matching over 7 bases. Germline loops: CDR1 MNHEY, CDR2 SMNVEV (reference sequence). The CDR3 contains 16 residues. V shed 5 bases, J shed 8 bases, and the junction held 14 bases outside the gene matches. Written as DNA, the CDR3 is TGTGCCAGCAGTCGTTTAACAGGGGTTCGCGGCGAAAAACTGTTTTTT. Translating gives CASSRLTGVRGEKLFF. The complete variable domain, with remaining parts taken from reference TRBV27 and TRBJ1-4, reads EAQVTQNPRYLITVTGKKLTVTCSQNMNHEYMSWYRQDPGLGLRQIYYSMNVEVTDKGDVPEGYKVSRKEKRNFPLILESPSPNQTSLYFCASSRLTGVRGEKLFFGSGTQLSVL.

V is TRBV18 and J is TRBJ1-5; D gene uncertain. Trimming stripped 2 bases from V and 15 bases from J, with 11 bases between. The length of the CDR3 is 11 residues. Germline CDR1 KGHSH, CDR2 LQKENI. CDR3 loop: CASSPGRGMHF. In DNA form, the CDR3 reads TGTGCCAGCTCACCAGGCCGAGGCATGCATTTT.

V gene TRBV10-3 combines with J gene TRBJ2-1, with 15 bases aligning to TRBD2. There are 17 residues in the CDR3. Germline V gives CDR1 ENHRY, CDR2 SYGVKD. Trimming took 4 bases from V and 10 from J; bases not matched to a gene: 11. CDR3 sequence: CAISAGTSGGSAPEQFF. The CDR3 bases are TGTGCCATCAGTGCAGGGACTAGCGGGGGGTCCGCCCCCGAGCAGTTCTTC.

The rearrangement uses TRBV6-5 and TRBJ1-2; TRBD1 is a possible D gene (6 bases). CDR3 length: 16 residues. V dropped 2 bases and J dropped 9 bases, with 22 bases sitting between them. The germline gives CDR1 MNHEY, CDR2 SVGAGI. The CDR3 sequence is CASSYETGAFVRRYTF. The CDR3 DNA sequence: TGTGCCAGCAGTTACGAGACAGGCGCTTTTGTTCGACGCTACACCTTC.

The table lists this clone with a count of one. This chain links TRBV4-2 with TRBJ2-7; no reliable D call. CDR1 and CDR2 (germline): LGHNA, YNFKEQ. V dropped 1 base and J dropped 0 bases, with 19 bases sitting between them. CDR3 length: 18 amino acids. The CDR3 region is CASSQGGGSFDLSYEQYF. The CDR3 DNA is TGTGCCAGCAGCCAAGGAGGTGGTAGCTTTGATCTCTCCTACGAGCAGTACTTC.

The rearrangement links TRBV7-9 to TRBJ1-1; D not resolved. V was clipped by 8 bases and J by 1 base, with 8 bases between them. The CDR3 is 12 residues long. Germline V gene sequence: CDR1 SEHNR, CDR2 FQNEAQ (reference sequence). The CDR3 region is CASGLQNTEAFF. In DNA form, the CDR3 reads TGTGCCAGCGGTCTCCAGAACACTGAAGCTTTCTTT.

This clone appeared once. The chain links TRBV30 to TRBJ2-3; 7 bases are a match to TRBD2. V dropped 2 bases and J dropped 3; count of bases not matched to a gene: 2. This CDR3 is 13 amino acids long. Germline V gene data show CDR1 as GTSNPN and CDR2 as SVGIG (reference sequence). The CDR3 is CAWSRGETDTQYF. The DNA for the CDR3 is TGTGCCTGGAGTCGGGGGGAGACAGATACGCAGTATTTT.

This clone came up a few times. The chain has TRBV7-2 and TRBJ2-5; a possible D gene is TRBD2 (6 bases). Trimming pared 5 bases from V and 3 bases from J, leaving 22 bases between. CDR1 is SGHTA, CDR2 FQGNSA, per germline. CDR3 size: 17 residues. The CDR3 coding sequence is TGTGCCAGCAGCCTCCTTCCCTTGACTAGTGGTAAAGAGACCCAGTACTTC. Its translation: CASSLLPLTSGKETQYF.

The genes are TRBV25-1 and TRBJ2-3; TRBD2 agrees at 7 bases. V lost 5 bases and J lost 7; bases outside the gene matches: 18. This CDR3 comprises 17 residues. Germline lookup yields CDR1 MGHDK and CDR2 SYGVNS. The CDR3 nucleotides read TGTGCCAGCAGTCCCCCCACCGGGACTACCGACCTGAATACGCAGTATTTT. Translation gives CASSPPTGTTDLNTQYF.

On this clone: The same CDR3 is also encoded by other DNA sequences in this sample. The chain links TRBV28 to TRBJ2-1; 12 nucleotides align to TRBD2. V shed 6 bases and J 4 bases; nucleotides not matched to a gene: 1. Germline CDR1 MDHEN, CDR2 SYDVKM. The CDR3 spans 14 residues. CDR3 DNA: TGTGCCAGCAGCGGGACTAGCGGGTACAATGAGCAGTTCTTC. Encoded protein: CASSGTSGYNEQFF.

For the CDR3, the DNA is TGTGCCAGCTTTCATAGCGGGAGGGCCCCGTACGAGCAGTACTTC. Translated, it gives CASFHSGRAPYEQYF. This sequence joins TRBV6-5 and TRBJ2-7, with 11 nucleotides matching TRBD2. Germline V gives CDR1 MNHEY, CDR2 SVGAGI. The CDR3 covers 15 residues. The ends lost 8 bases at V and 4 bases at J; junction bases unmatched: 10.

This chain links TRBV9 with TRBJ1-1; 7 bases match TRBD1. CDR1 is SGDLS and CDR2 is YYNGEE in the germline V gene. V lost 4 bases, J lost 4 bases, and 1 base stayed unmatched. CDR3 size: 12 residues. CDR3 region: CASSTGATEAFF. The CDR3, as DNA: TGTGCCAGCAGCACAGGGGCCACTGAAGCTTTCTTT. Looking up the rest from reference TRBV9 and TRBJ1-1 gives the full variable domain: DSGVTQTPKHLITATGQRVTLRCSPRSGDLSVYWYQQSLDQGLQFLIQYYNGEERAKGNILERFSAQQFPDLHSELNLSSLELGDSALYFCASSTGATEAFFGQGTRLTVV.

The chain has TRBV2 and TRBJ1-3, with a tentative D call TRBD1 (6 bases). Germline V gene sequence: CDR1 SNHLY, CDR2 FYNNEI. CDR3 length: 15 residues. V dropped 6 bases and J dropped 0 bases, with 12 bases sitting between them. CDR3 region: CASRSTGTSGNTIYF. For the CDR3, the DNA is TGTGCCAGCAGGTCGACAGGAACCTCTGGAAACACCATATATTTT.

The chain recombines TRBV2 with TRBJ2-2, with D perhaps matching TRBD2 (6 bases). The V and J ends lost 0 bases and 1 base respectively, with 18 bases between them. CDR3 length: 19 amino acids. Germline V gene sequence: CDR1 SNHLY, CDR2 FYNNEI. CDR3 sequence reads: CASSEAYPLGAGNTGELFF. CDR3 nucleotides: TGTGCCAGCAGTGAAGCGTATCCGCTAGGAGCGGGGAACACCGGGGAGCTGTTTTTT.

The chain joins TRBV27 to TRBJ1-2, with TRBD1 matching over 10 bases. The V gene's germline CDR1 is MNHEY and CDR2 SMNVEV (reference sequence). The V gene end was trimmed by 7 bases and the J gene end by 6 bases; junction bases not matched to a gene: 11. This CDR3 has 15 amino acids. The CDR3 DNA reads TGTGCCAGCAAAATCCGGGACAGGGGTCGGGATGGCTACACCTTC. Protein: CASKIRDRGRDGYTF.

The chain is built from TRBV2 and TRBJ1-1; TRBD1 might be the D (5 bases). V was clipped by 5 bases and J by 1 base, with 8 bases between them. The CDR3 sequence is 13 residues long. Germline lookup yields CDR1 SNHLY and CDR2 FYNNEI. The CDR3: CASSLRANTEAFF. CDR3 in DNA: TGTGCCAGCAGTCTCAGGGCGAACACTGAAGCTTTCTTT.

In this sample, this clone turned up a few times. The chain links TRBV7-6 to TRBJ2-7; D may be TRBD2 (5 bases). In germline, CDR1 is SGHVS, CDR2 FNYEAQ. Trimming shortened V by 0 bases and J by 4 bases, and 13 bases separated the two germline ends. This CDR3 contains 15 residues. The DNA of the CDR3 is TGTGCCAGCAGCTTAGCAACGGGCCCGGGGTACGAGCAGTACTTC. Translation gives CASSLATGPGYEQYF.

The chain has TRBV5-1 and TRBJ2-7, with 7 bases that match TRBD2. The CDR3 loop spans 14 amino acids. Germline CDR1 SGHRS, CDR2 YFSETQ. Unmatched junction bases numbered 8, after V lost 1 base and J lost 7 bases. As DNA, the CDR3 is TGCGCCAGCAGCTTGAGTAGGGTAGCGGGTGAGCAGTACTTC. Residues: CASSLSRVAGEQYF.